This T cell receptor beta chain was obtained from a study of long-term antiretroviral therapy in people with HIV (dated by TCRdb to the early 2020s). Background on the whole study: Collection of the earliest samples took place about a decade ahead of the 2015 WHO recommendation for immediate ART, at a time when ART was typically delayed until CD4 counts fell. A retrospective serial study tested whether ART initiation and durable HIV suppression were associated with changes in peripheral blood TRB repertoire composition and diversity. Among the approximately 30 participants with HIV, about a dozen were female. A total of around 190 cryopreserved PBMC samples came from a few dozen adults with confirmed HIV infection and were collected serially over a mean of roughly six years (range 1-12). Test extractions of a monoclonal T-cell line alongside fewer than 40 polyclonal samples showed no cross-contamination during QIAcube processing. Beyond this particular receptor, the publication reports: Since PBMC availability was limited, sequencing covered only the TCR beta chain, with no alpha chain pairing. Samples dated from the mid-2000s to the late 2010s, and the ART regimens used may be less effective than current ones. CDR3 length ranges in HIV repertoires were narrower than in controls, and network structure suggested an antigen-experienced repertoire with only a slight naive shift after ART. Inferences about post-ART repertoire changes were limited because no data were available on ART adherence, viral resistance or therapy changes. A significant increase in TRB diversity was found to be associated with ART initiation, although TRB diversity was observed to remain significantly below that of transplant donor controls even after long-term ART. Unsorted PBMC were profiled instead of sorted CD4+ and CD8+ T cells because pre-ART samples had limited cell numbers. Expanded TRB clones identified before ART initiation dominated the repertoire across all time points, though the dominance fluctuated and decreased in many PLHIV after ART.

The immunoSEQ hsTCRB v3.0 assay was used at survey level resolution for TRB variable region sequencing. The target sequencing depth for TRB was 40,000-50,000 T-cell genomes per sample. TRB libraries were pooled and sequenced on an Illumina MiSeq using a v3 150-cycle kit. In the source study's methods: Repertoire analysis ran in R within a reproducible Nextflow workflow covering QC, data transformation and analysis. LymphoSeq2, an R package for exploring AIRR-Seq data, was used to implement the custom analyses. After excluding a few samples that yielded fewer than 5000 total TRB sequences, some 180 HIV repertoires remained for analysis. Among the roughly 180 retained HIV repertoires, some 60 were collected before ART initiation and 120 to 130 after ART initiation. Repertoires were downsampled to 5000 TRB nucleotide sequences, with summary statistics averaged over 100 downsampling iterations. The analysis kept only TRB sequences whose CDR3 regions were at least seven amino acids long. Diversity was measured with a Shannon entropy-derived clonality score and the Gini coefficient. In the repertoire networks, any two of the top 5000 CDR3 amino acid sequences were connected whenever the two sequences differed by an edit distance of one. GLIPH2 predicted antigen specificity groups and MHC restriction for TRB CDR3 amino acid sequences. To flag known associations with CMV, EBV, HIV or tissue antigens, CDR3 amino acid sequences were compared against VDJdb and McPAS-TCR. Pre-ART, post-ART and control groups were compared with Wilcoxon signed-rank tests and Holm-Bonferroni correction. In its TCRdb copy, this immuneACCESS table keeps in-frame sequences only and misses some clones. Where compared with another copy, unresolved V genes explain less than half of these, and the others have no known cause. V and J calls plus clone size are reproduced from that table; the DNA served to infer D and trimming. Present in this sample are around 24,000 clones, roughly four fifths of which were seen just once. Around 22% of the sample belongs to the ten largest clones.

Including cysteine and phenylalanine, the CDR3 has 15 amino acids. Here the CDR3 DNA is all that survives: 45 bases in frame from base 1. CDR1 MRHNA and CDR2 SNTAGT are derived from the germline V gene. Trimming at the junction amounts to 0 bases on V and 8 bases on J, and the germline ends lie 16 bases apart. For this clone: No antigen is known for it. Base quality data are lacking; no much larger clone is found one base away.

Inclusion was restricted to participants for whom at least one PBMC sample before ART initiation and at least two post-ART samples were available. Treatment was received in the United States of America by all participants with HIV. Before DNA extraction, cryopreserved samples of roughly 1-11 million PBMC were thawed and then washed. At the time of the earliest PBMC sample, participants with HIV were aged between 23 and 54 years. PBMC samples were contributed by each participant from 1-4 timepoints before ART initiation and 2-8 timepoints after ART initiation, with a median of 7 samples. For every participant, serial HIV viral load, CD4+ T-cell count, ART history and demographic data were obtained. Genomic DNA was extracted from unsorted PBMC with a Qiagen kit on a QIAcube, with processing performed in batches of 12 samples.

This TCR was sampled from a man aged 50-60 years with HIV. The sequenced sample was unsorted PBMCs, obtained 0.4 years after starting antiretroviral therapy. Recombination connected TRBV6-4 to TRBJ1-2; TRBD1 is perhaps the D gene, given 6 matching bases. The CDR3 here reads CASSDSGTGRSGYTF. In nucleotide form, the sequence is TGTGCCAGCAGTGACTCCGGAACAGGGAGGAGCGGCTACACCTTC.